The next 15 T cell receptor beta chains were all read from a single sample in a study of long-term antiretroviral therapy in people with HIV. It was version v3.0 of the immunoSEQ assay that was run at survey level. Clones were read by immunoSEQ multiplex PCR, and TCRdb kept only the in-frame ones, dropping some. The sample lists more than 15,000 clones, 76% occurring once. The source material was unsorted PBMCs, sampled 0.5 years before starting antiretroviral therapy. These receptors originate from a man aged 18 to 35 with HIV.

This rearrangement joins TRBV7-9 to TRBJ2-1, with D unresolved. This CDR3 comprises 12 residues. Trimming stripped 1 base from V and 9 bases from J, with 7 bases between. The germline CDR1 and CDR2 sequences are SEHNR and FQNEAQ (reference sequence). The CDR3 DNA reads TGTGCCAGCAGCTTAGTGGTCACTGAGCAGTTCTTC. Translated: CASSLVVTEQFF.

V is TRBV7-9 and J is TRBJ2-3; no firm D call. The germline CDR1 and CDR2 sequences are SEHNR and FQNEAQ (reference sequence). V lost 5 bases and J 3 bases, leaving 18 bases between the germline ends. The length of the CDR3 is 16 residues. The DNA of the CDR3 is TGTGCCAGCAGCCACTCTCGGGCATACAAAACAGATACGCAGTATTTT. Encoded protein: CASSHSRAYKTDTQYF.

V gene TRBV14 combines with J gene TRBJ2-7, with 7 bases matching TRBD2. The V gene end was trimmed by 0 bases and the J gene end by 4 bases; junction bases not matched to a gene: 3. The germline V gene encodes CDR1 SGHDN and CDR2 FVKESK. This CDR3 comprises 14 residues. The CDR3 spells CASSQDGEGYEQYF. The CDR3 DNA follows: TGTGCCAGCAGCCAAGATGGGGAGGGGTACGAGCAGTACTTC.

The chain joins TRBV6-4 to TRBJ1-1; possibly TRBD1 for D (5 bases). The CDR3 is 14 amino acids. V lost 4 bases and J 0 bases, leaving 9 bases between the germline ends. In germline, CDR1 is MRHNA, CDR2 SNTAGT. The CDR3 bases are TGTGCCAGCAGTGCCACAGGTATGAACACTGAAGCTTTCTTT. Translating it yields CASSATGMNTEAFF.

The chain employs TRBV5-1 and TRBJ2-1; 9 bases are a match to TRBD2. The CDR3 has 15 amino acids. Germline CDR1 is SGHRS and CDR2 is YFSETQ. Trimming took 5 bases from V and 3 from J; bases not matched to a gene: 6. CDR3 residues: CASRVKAGGYNEQFF. Here the CDR3 DNA reads TGCGCCAGCAGGGTCAAAGCGGGGGGCTACAATGAGCAGTTCTTC.

The chain combines TRBV6-5 with TRBJ1-3; D is unclear. Looked up from germline, CDR1 is MNHEY and CDR2 is SVGAGI. The germline V and J ends were trimmed by 4 bases and 0 bases, with 13 bases remaining between them. The CDR3 consists of 16 residues. CDR3 residues: CASSFRDARSGNTIYF. In DNA form, the CDR3 reads TGTGCCAGCAGTTTCCGTGACGCGCGCTCTGGAAACACCATATATTTT.

The rearrangement links TRBV5-1 to TRBJ1-1; D is unresolved. V was pared by 0 bases and J by 5 bases, with 5 bases between. This CDR3 is 12 amino acids long. Germline values: CDR1 SGHRS, CDR2 YFSETQ. The DNA for the CDR3 is TGCGCCAGCAGCTTGGGGGCTACTGAAGCTTTCTTT. Amino acid sequence: CASSLGATEAFF.

The chain carries TRBV27 and TRBJ1-2; D is ambiguous. V dropped 3 bases and J dropped 4 bases, with 9 bases sitting between them. There are 13 residues in the CDR3. Germline V gene data show CDR1 as MNHEY and CDR2 as SMNVEV (reference sequence). CDR3 in amino acids: CASSLAATYGYTF. Here the CDR3 DNA reads TGTGCCAGCAGTTTGGCAGCAACCTATGGCTACACCTTC.

This clone appeared once. The V gene is TRBV9, the J gene TRBJ1-1; D ambiguous. Trimming took off 2 bases at V and 3 bases at J, with 8 bases between the two ends. This CDR3 comprises 13 residues. Germline CDR1 is SGDLS and CDR2 is YYNGEE. In nucleotides, the CDR3 is TGTGCCAGCAGCGTCTTACACGACACTGAAGCTTTCTTT. Amino acid sequence: CASSVLHDTEAFF.

The chain carries TRBV5-1 and TRBJ1-3, with 7 positions matching TRBD1. V shed 4 bases and J 2 bases; nucleotides not matched to a gene: 6. Germline V gene sequence: CDR1 SGHRS, CDR2 YFSETQ. The CDR3 is made up of 15 amino acids. The CDR3 region has the DNA TGCGCCAGCAGCGCACGTCAGGGGGCTGGAAACACCATATATTTT. This codes for CASSARQGAGNTIYF.

The genes are TRBV4-1 and TRBJ1-2, with D maybe TRBD1 (5 bases). Trimming left V 3 bases short and J 10 bases short, with 24 bases between. Per germline, CDR1 MGHRA and CDR2 YSYEKL. This CDR3 region has 16 residues. The CDR3 loop is CASSQVAQGDVSDYTF. CDR3 coding DNA: TGCGCCAGCAGCCAGGTAGCGCAGGGTGACGTCTCTGACTACACCTTC.

The chain carries TRBV10-2 and TRBJ2-3, with 12 bases aligning to TRBD2. The germline V gene encodes CDR1 WSHSY and CDR2 SAAADI. The CDR3 runs to 15 residues. The V segment lost 7 bases and the J segment 3 bases; nucleotides outside the gene matches: 5. CDR3 nucleotide sequence: TGCGCCAGCAATCTAGCGGGGGGGCGGACAGATACGCAGTATTTT. This sequence encodes CASNLAGGRTDTQYF.

V usage is TRBV25-1 and J usage is TRBJ1-2, with D unresolved. From germline, CDR1 is MGHDK and CDR2 SYGVNS. Deletions cut 3 bases from V and 5 bases from J, with 13 bases between. The CDR3 is made up of 14 amino acids. This chain's CDR3 is CASSELKGKYGYTF. The CDR3 DNA follows: TGTGCCAGCAGTGAGCTGAAAGGGAAGTATGGCTACACCTTC.

This clone occurred a few times. This sequence joins TRBV6-5 and TRBJ2-7; a weak D match, TRBD1 (6 bases). Trimming removed 0 bases from V and 3 bases from J, with 15 bases in between. Germline values: CDR1 MNHEY, CDR2 SVGAGI. The CDR3 has 16 amino acids. The chain's CDR3 is CASSYSAGESLYEQYF. CDR3 DNA sequence: TGTGCCAGCAGTTACTCCGCAGGGGAGTCCCTCTACGAGCAGTACTTC.

This chain links TRBV28 with TRBJ1-2; TRBD1 matches at 9 bases. Germline CDR1 is MDHEN and CDR2 is SYDVKM. The CDR3 has 14 residues. After removal of 5 bases from V and 4 bases from J, the junction contained 5 bases not matched to a gene. The CDR3 DNA reads TGTGCCAGCAGTACAGGACAGGGGACCTATGGCTACACCTTC. This sequence encodes CASSTGQGTYGYTF.